This passage covers 2 T cell receptor beta chains from one sample sequenced in a study of blood T cell repertoires in COVID-19. Some clones are missing from TCRdb's copy, which holds only in-frame ones; the method was immunoSEQ multiplex PCR. Among 250,000 to 350,000 clones listed, about nine tenths were seen once. The material sequenced was peripheral blood. These receptors were taken from a woman in her 30s who had recovered from COVID-19.

The gene calls are TRBV11-1 and TRBJ2-1, with D perhaps TRBD1 (5 bases). V dropped 5 bases and J dropped 0 bases, with 11 bases sitting between them. The CDR3 sequence is 15 residues long. CDR1 is SGHAT, CDR2 FQDESV, per germline (reference sequence). CDR3 DNA sequence: TGTGCCAGCAGCCCACACAGGAGCTCCTACAATGAGCAGTTCTTC. This encodes CASSPHRSSYNEQFF.

The gene calls are TRBV5-1 and TRBJ1-4; 8 bases fit TRBD1. This CDR3 has 15 residues. V dropped 4 bases and J dropped 7; count of bases not matched to a gene: 9. Germline CDR1 and CDR2: SGHRS and YFSETQ. The DNA of the CDR3 is TGCGCCAGCAGCGCCCGGGACAGGTCCGCTGAAAAACTGTTTTTT. Translated: CASSARDRSAEKLFF.